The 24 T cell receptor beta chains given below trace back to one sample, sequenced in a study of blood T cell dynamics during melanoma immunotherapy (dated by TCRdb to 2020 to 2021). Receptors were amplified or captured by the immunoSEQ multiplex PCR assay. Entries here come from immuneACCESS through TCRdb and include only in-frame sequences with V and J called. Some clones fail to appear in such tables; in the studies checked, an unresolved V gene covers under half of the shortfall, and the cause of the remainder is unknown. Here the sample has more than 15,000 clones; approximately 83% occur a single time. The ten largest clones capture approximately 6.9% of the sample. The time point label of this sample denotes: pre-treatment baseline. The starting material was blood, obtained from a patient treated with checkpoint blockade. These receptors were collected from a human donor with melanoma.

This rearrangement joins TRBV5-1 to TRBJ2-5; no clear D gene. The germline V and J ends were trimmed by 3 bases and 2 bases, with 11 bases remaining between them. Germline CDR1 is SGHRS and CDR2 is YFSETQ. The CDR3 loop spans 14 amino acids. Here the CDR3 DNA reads TGCGCCAGCAGCTCACAAGGTTTTCAAGAGACCCAGTACTTC. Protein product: CASSSQGFQETQYF. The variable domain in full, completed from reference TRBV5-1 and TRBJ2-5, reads KAGVTQTPRYLIKTRGQQVTLSCSPISGHRSVSWYQQTPGQGLQFLFEYFSETQRNKGNFPGRFSGRQFSNSRSEMNVSTLELGDSALYLCASSSQGFQETQYFGPGTRLLVL.

The CDR3 DNA is TGTGCCAGCAGCCGGGAGCGGGCCTCTACGCAGACCCAGTACTTC. Protein sequence: CASSRERASTQTQYF. The chain combines TRBV5-8 with TRBJ2-5; the D gene is possibly TRBD2 (6 bases). CDR1 SGHTS and CDR2 YDEGEE come from the germline V gene. CDR3 length: 15 amino acids. V lost 4 bases, J lost 6 bases, and 19 bases lay in between.

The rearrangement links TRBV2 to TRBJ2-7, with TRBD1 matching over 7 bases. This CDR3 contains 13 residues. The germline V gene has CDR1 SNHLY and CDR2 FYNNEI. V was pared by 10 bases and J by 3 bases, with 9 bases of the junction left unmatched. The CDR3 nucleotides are TGTGCCACTCAACCTCAGGGGGACTACGAGCAGTACTTC. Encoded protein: CATQPQGDYEQYF.

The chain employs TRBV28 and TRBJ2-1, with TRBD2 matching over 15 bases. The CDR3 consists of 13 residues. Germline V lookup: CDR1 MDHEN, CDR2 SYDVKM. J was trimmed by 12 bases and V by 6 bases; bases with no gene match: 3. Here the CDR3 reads CASSPGLAGGQFF. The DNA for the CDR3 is TGTGCCAGCAGCCCGGGACTAGCGGGAGGGCAGTTCTTC.

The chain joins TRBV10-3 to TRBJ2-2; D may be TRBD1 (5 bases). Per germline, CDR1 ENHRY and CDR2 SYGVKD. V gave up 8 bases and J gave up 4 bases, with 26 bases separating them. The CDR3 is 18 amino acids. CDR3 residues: CAIFASGSTESPTGELFF. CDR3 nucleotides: TGTGCCATCTTTGCTTCAGGGTCAACCGAATCTCCCACCGGGGAGCTGTTTTTT.

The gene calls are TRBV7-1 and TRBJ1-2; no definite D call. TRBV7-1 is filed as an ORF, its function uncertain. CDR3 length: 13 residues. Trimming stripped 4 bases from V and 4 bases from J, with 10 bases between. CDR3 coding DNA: TGTGCCAGCAGCTTATCTGCAGTCTATGGCTACACCTTC. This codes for CASSLSAVYGYTF.

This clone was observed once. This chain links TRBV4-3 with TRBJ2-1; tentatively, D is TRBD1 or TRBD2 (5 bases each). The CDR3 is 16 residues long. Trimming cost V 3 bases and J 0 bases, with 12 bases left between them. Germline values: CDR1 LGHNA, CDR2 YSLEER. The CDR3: CASSQSWGTSYNEQFF. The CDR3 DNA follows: TGCGCCAGCAGCCAGTCCTGGGGGACCTCCTACAATGAGCAGTTCTTC.

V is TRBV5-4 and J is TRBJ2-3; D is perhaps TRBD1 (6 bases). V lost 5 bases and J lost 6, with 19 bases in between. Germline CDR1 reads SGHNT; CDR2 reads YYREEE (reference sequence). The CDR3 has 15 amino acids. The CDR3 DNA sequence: TGTGCCAGCAGATCAAGCCTGGGGGCATCGGATACGCAGTATTTT. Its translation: CASRSSLGASDTQYF.

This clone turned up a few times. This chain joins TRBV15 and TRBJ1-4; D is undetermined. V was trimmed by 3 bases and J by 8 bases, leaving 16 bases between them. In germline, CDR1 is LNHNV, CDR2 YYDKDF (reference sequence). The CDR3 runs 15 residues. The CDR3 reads CATSSSKFAVEKLFF. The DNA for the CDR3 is TGTGCCACCAGCAGTAGTAAATTCGCGGTGGAAAAACTGTTTTTT.

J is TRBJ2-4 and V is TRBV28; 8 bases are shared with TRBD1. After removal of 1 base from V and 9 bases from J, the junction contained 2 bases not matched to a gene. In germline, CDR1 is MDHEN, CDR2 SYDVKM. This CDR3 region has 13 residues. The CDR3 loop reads CASSLSGGTIQYF. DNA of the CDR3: TGTGCCAGCAGTTTATCAGGGGGCACCATTCAGTACTTC.

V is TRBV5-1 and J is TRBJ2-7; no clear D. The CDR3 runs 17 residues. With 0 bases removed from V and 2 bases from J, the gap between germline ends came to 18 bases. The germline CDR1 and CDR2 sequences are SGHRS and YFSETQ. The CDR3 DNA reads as TGCGCCAGCAGCTTGGACCCACCCGGGCTCATCACCTACGAGCAGTACTTC. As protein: CASSLDPPGLITYEQYF.

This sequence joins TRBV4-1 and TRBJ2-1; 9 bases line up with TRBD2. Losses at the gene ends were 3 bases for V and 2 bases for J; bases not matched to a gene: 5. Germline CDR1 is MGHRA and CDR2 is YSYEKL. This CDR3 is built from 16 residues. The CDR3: CASSQRIAGAYNEQFF. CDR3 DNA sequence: TGCGCCAGCAGCCAGAGAATAGCGGGGGCCTACAATGAGCAGTTCTTC.

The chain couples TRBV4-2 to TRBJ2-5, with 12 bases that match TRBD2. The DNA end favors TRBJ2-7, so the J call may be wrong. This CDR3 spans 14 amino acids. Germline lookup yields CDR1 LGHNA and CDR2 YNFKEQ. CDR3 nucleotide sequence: TGTGCCAGCAGGACTAGCGGGAGCTCCTACGAGCAGTACTTC. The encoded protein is CASRTSGSSYEQYF.

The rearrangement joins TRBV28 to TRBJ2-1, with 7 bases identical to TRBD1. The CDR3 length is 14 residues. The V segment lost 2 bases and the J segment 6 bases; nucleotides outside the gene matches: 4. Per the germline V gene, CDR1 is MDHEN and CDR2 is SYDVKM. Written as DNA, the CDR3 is TGTGCCAGCAGTTTAGAGGACAGGACCAATGAGCAGTTCTTC. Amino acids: CASSLEDRTNEQFF.

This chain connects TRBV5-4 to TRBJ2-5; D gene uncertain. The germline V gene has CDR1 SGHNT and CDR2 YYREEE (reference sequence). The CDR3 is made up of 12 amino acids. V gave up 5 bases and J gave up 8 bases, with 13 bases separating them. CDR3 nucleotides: TGTGCCAGCAGTTCGGACGGTCGCACCCAGTACTTC. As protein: CASSSDGRTQYF.

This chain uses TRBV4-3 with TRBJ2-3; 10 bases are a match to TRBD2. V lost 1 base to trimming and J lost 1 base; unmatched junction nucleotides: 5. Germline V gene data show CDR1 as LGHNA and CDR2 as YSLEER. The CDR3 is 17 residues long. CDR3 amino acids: CASSQAPSGRGTDTQYF. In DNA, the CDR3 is TGCGCCAGCAGCCAAGCCCCGAGCGGGAGGGGCACAGATACGCAGTATTTT.

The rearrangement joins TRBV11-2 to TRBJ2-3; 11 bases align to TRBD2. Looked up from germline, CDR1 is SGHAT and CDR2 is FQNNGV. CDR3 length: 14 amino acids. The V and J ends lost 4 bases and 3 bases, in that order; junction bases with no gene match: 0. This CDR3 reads CASSSSGRTDTQYF. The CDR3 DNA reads TGTGCCAGCAGCTCTAGCGGGAGGACAGATACGCAGTATTTT.

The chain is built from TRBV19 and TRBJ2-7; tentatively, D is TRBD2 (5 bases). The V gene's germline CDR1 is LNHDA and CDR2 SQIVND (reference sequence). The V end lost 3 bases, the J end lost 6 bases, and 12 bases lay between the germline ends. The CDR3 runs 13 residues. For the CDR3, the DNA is TGTGCCAGTAGTATGGGTGAGGGCTCCGAGCAGTACTTC. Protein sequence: CASSMGEGSEQYF.

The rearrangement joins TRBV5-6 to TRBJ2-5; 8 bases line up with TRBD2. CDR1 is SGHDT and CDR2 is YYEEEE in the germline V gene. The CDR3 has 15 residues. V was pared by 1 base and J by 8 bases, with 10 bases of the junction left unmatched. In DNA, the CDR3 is TGTGCCAGCAGCTTGACAGCGGGAGCTACAGGAACCCAGTACTTC. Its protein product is CASSLTAGATGTQYF. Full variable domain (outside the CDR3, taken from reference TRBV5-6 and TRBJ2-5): DAGVTQSPTHLIKTRGQQVTLRCSPKSGHDTVSWYQQALGQGPQFIFQYYEEEERQRGNFPDRFSGHQFPNYSSELNVNALLLGDSALYLCASSLTAGATGTQYFGPGTRLLVL.

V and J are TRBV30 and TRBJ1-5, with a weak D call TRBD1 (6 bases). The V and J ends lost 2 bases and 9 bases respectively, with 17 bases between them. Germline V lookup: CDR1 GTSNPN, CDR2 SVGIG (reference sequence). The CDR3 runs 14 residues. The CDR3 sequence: CAWSRGDQGGPQHF. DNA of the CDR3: TGTGCCTGGAGTCGGGGGGACCAAGGGGGGCCCCAGCATTTT.

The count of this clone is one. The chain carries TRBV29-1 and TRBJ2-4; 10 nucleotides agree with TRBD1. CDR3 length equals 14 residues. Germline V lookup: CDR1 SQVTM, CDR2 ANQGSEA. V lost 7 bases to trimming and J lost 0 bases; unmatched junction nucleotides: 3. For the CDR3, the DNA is TGCAGCGGCGGACAGGGGGGAGCCAAAAACATTCAGTACTTC. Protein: CSGGQGGAKNIQYF. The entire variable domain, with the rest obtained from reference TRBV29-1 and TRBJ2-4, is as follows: SAVISQKPSRDICQRGTSLTIQCQVDSQVTMMFWYRQQPGQSLTLIATANQGSEATYESGFVIDKFPISRPNLTFSTLTVSNMSPEDSSIYLCSGGQGGAKNIQYFGAGTRLSVL.

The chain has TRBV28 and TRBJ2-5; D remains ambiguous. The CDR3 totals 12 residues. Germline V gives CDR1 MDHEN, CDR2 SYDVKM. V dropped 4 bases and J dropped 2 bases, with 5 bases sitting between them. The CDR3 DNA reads TGTGCCAGCAGTTGGCAACAAGAGACCCAGTACTTC. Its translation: CASSWQQETQYF.

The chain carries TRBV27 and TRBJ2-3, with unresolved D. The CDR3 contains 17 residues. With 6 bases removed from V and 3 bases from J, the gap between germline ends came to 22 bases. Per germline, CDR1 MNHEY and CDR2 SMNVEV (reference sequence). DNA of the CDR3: TGTGCCAGCAGAACTTACTCGCGGCCTAGGGTGACAGATACGCAGTATTTT. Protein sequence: CASRTYSRPRVTDTQYF.

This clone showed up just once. CDR3 amino acids: CASQDGNTGELFF. The DNA for the CDR3 is TGTGCCAGTCAAGATGGAAACACCGGGGAGCTGTTTTTT. This rearrangement joins TRBV18 to TRBJ2-2; D is unclear. The V gene lost 9 bases and the J gene lost 2 bases, with 10 bases spanning the gap. Per germline, CDR1 KGHSH and CDR2 LQKENI. The CDR3 runs 13 residues.